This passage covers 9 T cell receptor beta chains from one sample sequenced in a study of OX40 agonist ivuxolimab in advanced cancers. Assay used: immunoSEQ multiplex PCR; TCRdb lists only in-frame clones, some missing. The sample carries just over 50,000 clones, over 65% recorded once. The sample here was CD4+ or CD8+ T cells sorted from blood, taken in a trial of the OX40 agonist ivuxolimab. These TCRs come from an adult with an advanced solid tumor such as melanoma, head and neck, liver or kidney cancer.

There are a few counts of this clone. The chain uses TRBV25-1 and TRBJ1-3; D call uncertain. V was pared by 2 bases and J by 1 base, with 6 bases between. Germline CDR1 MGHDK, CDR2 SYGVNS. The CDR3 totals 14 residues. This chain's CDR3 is CASSEEKSGNTIYF. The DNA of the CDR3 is TGTGCCAGCAGTGAAGAAAAATCTGGAAACACCATATATTTT.

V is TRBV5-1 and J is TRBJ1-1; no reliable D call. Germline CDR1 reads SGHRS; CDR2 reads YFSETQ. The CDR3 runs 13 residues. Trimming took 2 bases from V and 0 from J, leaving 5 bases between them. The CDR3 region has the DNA TGCGCCAGCAGCTTTTCAATGAACACTGAAGCTTTCTTT. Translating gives CASSFSMNTEAFF.

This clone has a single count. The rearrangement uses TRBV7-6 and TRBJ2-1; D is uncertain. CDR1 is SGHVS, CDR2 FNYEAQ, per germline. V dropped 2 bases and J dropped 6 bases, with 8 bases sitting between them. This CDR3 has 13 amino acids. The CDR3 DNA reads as TGTGCCAGCAGCTTACGACACCGCAATGAGCAGTTCTTC. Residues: CASSLRHRNEQFF.

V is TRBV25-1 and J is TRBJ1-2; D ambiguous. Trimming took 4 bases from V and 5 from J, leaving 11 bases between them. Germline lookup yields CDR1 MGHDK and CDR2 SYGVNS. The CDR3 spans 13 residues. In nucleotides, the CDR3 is TGTGCCAGCAGTGTCTCCCGAGGGTATGGCTACACCTTC. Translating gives CASSVSRGYGYTF.

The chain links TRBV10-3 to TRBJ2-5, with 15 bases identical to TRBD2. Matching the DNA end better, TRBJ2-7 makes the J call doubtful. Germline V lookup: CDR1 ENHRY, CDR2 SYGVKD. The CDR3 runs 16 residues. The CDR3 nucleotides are TGTGCCACCCACGGGACTAGCGGGAGGAGCACCTACGAGCAGTACTTC. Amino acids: CATHGTSGRSTYEQYF.

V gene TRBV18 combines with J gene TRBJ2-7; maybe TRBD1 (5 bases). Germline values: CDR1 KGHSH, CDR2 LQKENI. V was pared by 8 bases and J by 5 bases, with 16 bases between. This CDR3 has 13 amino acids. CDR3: CASRWGPMDEQYF. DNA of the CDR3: TGTGCCAGCCGTTGGGGCCCCATGGACGAGCAGTACTTC.

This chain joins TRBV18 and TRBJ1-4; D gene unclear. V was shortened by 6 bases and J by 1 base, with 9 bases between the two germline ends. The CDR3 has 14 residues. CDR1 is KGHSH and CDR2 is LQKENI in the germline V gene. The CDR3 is CASSLRVTNEKLFF. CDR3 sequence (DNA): TGTGCCAGCTCTCTTCGTGTAACTAATGAAAAACTGTTTTTT.

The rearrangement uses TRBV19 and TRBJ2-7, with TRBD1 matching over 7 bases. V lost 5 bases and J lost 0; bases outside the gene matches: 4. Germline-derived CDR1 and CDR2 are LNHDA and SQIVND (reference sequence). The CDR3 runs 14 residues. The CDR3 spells CASSLDRSSYEQYF. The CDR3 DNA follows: TGTGCCAGTAGTTTGGACAGGTCCTCCTACGAGCAGTACTTC.

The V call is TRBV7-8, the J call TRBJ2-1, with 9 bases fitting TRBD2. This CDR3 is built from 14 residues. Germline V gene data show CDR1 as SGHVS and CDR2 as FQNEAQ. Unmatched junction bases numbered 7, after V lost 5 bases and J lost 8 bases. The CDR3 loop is CASSRGLAFDEQFF. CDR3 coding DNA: TGTGCCAGCAGCCGTGGACTAGCGTTCGATGAGCAGTTCTTC.